The clone carrying this T cell receptor beta chain was seen a handful of times. Next came a second PCR, run for roughly 7 to 12 cycles, which used a sample-barcoded 5' primer along with a J-beta primer mix. One entry per CDR3 protein results from TCRdb running MiXCR on the 5' RACE reads. The sample carries about 1,600,000 distinct CDR3 sequences, roughly 40% recorded once. This sample was taken from a study of blood T cells in healthy people across ages. This CDR3 spans 13 amino acids. Germline CDR1 reads LNHNV; CDR2 reads YYDKDF (reference sequence). The V and J ends lost 5 bases and 3 bases respectively, with 8 bases between them.

The receptor was isolated from a woman aged 18-30 years in good health. This chain connects TRBV15 to TRBJ1-5; D call uncertain. The sequenced sample consisted of blood. The CDR3 coding sequence is TGTGCCACCAGCGCCAGACACAATCAGCCCCAGCATTTT. The encoded protein is CATSARHNQPQHF.